The rows below give T cell receptor beta chains drawn from one sample of a study of CDR3 diversity in severe acne. MiXCR, applied by TCRdb to the PCR reads, yields one record per CDR3 protein. In the table there are about 86,000 distinct CDR3 sequences, roughly 51% of which are singletons. The sample consisted of blood. These receptors originate from a male donor in good health, without acne. CDR3s include the opening cysteine and the closing phenylalanine or tryptophan. A D gene is named only where the DNA matches it firmly. For some rows the clone size is stated as once, few or many, or as a class when expanded; others skip it.

V	J	D	size	CDR3	DNA
TRBV12-5	TRBJ2-5	TRBD2	many	CASGLARGGPALIETQYF	TGTGCTAGTGGTTTGGCACGGGGGGGCCCCGCCTTGATAGAGACCCAGTACTTC
TRBV30	TRBJ2-7	.	many	CAWSVADRYGQYF	TGTGCCTGGAGTGTAGCCGATAGATACGGGCAGTACTTC
TRBV20-1	TRBJ2-3	.	medium-sized	CSAQHRADTQYF	TGCAGTGCCCAACACCGAGCAGATACGCAGTATTTT
TRBV5-1	TRBJ1-1	TRBD1	.	CASSLGTGGAEAFF	TGCGCCAGCAGCTTAGGGACAGGGGGCGCTGAAGCTTTCTTT
TRBV7-8	TRBJ2-7	TRBD1	.	CATRPDRGHEQYF	TGTGCCACCCGCCCGGACAGGGGCCACGAGCAGTACTTC
TRBV20-1	TRBJ2-7	.	.	CSVRGLAGHSYEQYF	TGCAGTGTCCGAGGACTGGCGGGACACTCCTACGAGCAGTACTTC
TRBV25-1	TRBJ1-1	.	.	CASSARGETNTEAFF	TGTGCCAGCAGTGCTAGAGGAGAAACGAACACTGAAGCTTTCTTT
TRBV20-1	TRBJ2-7	TRBD2	.	CSARGTSGRGYEQYF	TGCAGTGCTAGGGGGACTAGCGGGAGAGGGTACGAGCAGTACTTC
TRBV7-9	TRBJ1-1	.	.	CASTSVSNTEAFF	TGTGCCAGCACCTCGGTCAGTAACACTGAAGCTTTCTTT
TRBV2	TRBJ2-5	.	.	CASKGDPETQYF	TGTGCCAGCAAAGGGGACCCGGAGACCCAGTACTTC
TRBV5-1	TRBJ2-3	.	many	CASSFNRYTDTQYF	TGCGCCAGCAGCTTTAACCGTTACACAGATACGCAGTATTTT
TRBV25-1	TRBJ1-2	TRBD1	.	CASSVTTGRGLRGYTF	TGTGCCAGCAGTGTTACGACCGGCAGGGGGCTTCGTGGCTACACCTTC
TRBV4-1	TRBJ2-2	TRBD1	many	CASSQGDRDTGELFF	TGCGCCAGCAGCCAGGGGGACAGGGACACCGGGGAGCTGTTTTTT
TRBV7-2	TRBJ1-5	.	.	CACSINRVQPQHF	TGTGCCTGCAGCATAAACAGGGTTCAGCCCCAGCATTTT
TRBV3-1	TRBJ2-1	.	.	CASGQDSAGGDEQFF	TGTGCCAGCGGCCAAGATTCGGCTGGAGGGGATGAGCAGTTCTTC
TRBV5-4	TRBJ2-5	.	.	CASPGGSGETQYF	TGTGCCAGCCCAGGGGGGTCCGGAGAGACCCAGTACTTC
TRBV9	TRBJ2-7	.	.	CASSVRAPYEQYF	TGTGCCAGCAGCGTCCGGGCCCCCTACGAGCAGTACTTC
TRBV20-1	TRBJ1-1	.	.	CSARDGNTEAFF	TGCAGTGCTAGGGACGGAAACACTGAAGCTTTCTTT
TRBV7-9	TRBJ2-1	.	.	CASSLADSYKRNEQFF	TGTGCCAGCAGCTTAGCGGACAGCTACAAACGCAATGAGCAGTTCTTC